Listed below are T cell receptor beta chains from one sample, sequenced in a study of tumor-infiltrating lymphocytes in primary liver carcinoma. TCRdb itself ran the multiplex PCR reads through MiXCR, one entry per CDR3 protein. The profile shows 150,000 to 200,000 distinct CDR3 sequences, 70% to 90% of them singletons. The sequenced material came from tumor tissue from primary liver carcinoma. The receptor source for this set is a man between 40 and 49 years old with primary liver carcinoma and hepatitis B virus infection. Both conserved end residues are part of each CDR3. D genes are given only for firm matches. Clone size appears in some rows only: once, few, many, or a class for an expanded clone.

D gene: NA
clone size: NA
V gene: TRBV6-6
J gene: TRBJ1-5
CDR3 protein: CASNLGGRVSKSQHF
CDR3 DNA: TGTGCCAGCAACCTGGGAGGGAGGGTTAGTAAGTCCCAGCATTTT

D gene: NA
clone size: NA
V gene: TRBV11-2
J gene: TRBJ2-1
CDR3 protein: CVSSSNRNSYEQFF
CDR3 DNA: TGTGTTAGCAGCTCTAACAGGAACTCCTACGAACAGTTCTTC

D gene: TRBD2
clone size: NA
V gene: TRBV4-2
J gene: TRBJ2-1
CDR3 protein: CASNQASSGLSSYNEQFF
CDR3 DNA: TGTGCCAGCAACCAAGCGTCTAGCGGGCTCAGCTCCTACAATGAGCAGTTCTTC

D gene: NA
clone size: once
V gene: TRBV5-6
J gene: TRBJ2-1
CDR3 protein: CARSTNLQGRGYNEQFF
CDR3 DNA: TGTGCCAGGAGCACGAACCTACAGGGGCGGGGGTACAATGAGCAGTTCTTC

D gene: NA
clone size: NA
V gene: TRBV11-3
J gene: TRBJ2-1
CDR3 protein: CVSSLGVSNNVQFF
CDR3 DNA: TGTGTCAGCAGCTTAGGGGTTAGCAATAATGTGCAATTCTTC

D gene: NA
clone size: NA
V gene: TRBV11-2
J gene: TRBJ2-3
CDR3 protein: CDSNPPGRADTQYF
CDR3 DNA: TGTGACAGCAATCCCCCGGGCCGGGCAGATACGCAGTATTTT

D gene: NA
clone size: few
V gene: TRBV11-2
J gene: TRBJ2-5
CDR3 protein: CASSPRSASGMTQYF
CDR3 DNA: TGTGCTAGCAGCCCCCGGTCAGCCTCAGGGATGACCCAGTACTTC

D gene: NA
clone size: NA
V gene: TRBV29-1
J gene: TRBJ2-1
CDR3 protein: CSVGYRAASAYNEKFF
CDR3 DNA: TGCAGCGTTGGCTACAGAGCGGCATCCGCATATAATGAGAAGTTCTTC

D gene: NA
clone size: NA
V gene: TRBV10-2
J gene: TRBJ2-3
CDR3 protein: CASSDPDRRGNQPQYF
CDR3 DNA: TGCGCCAGCAGTGATCCCGACCGGAGAGGGAATCAGCCCCAGTATTTT

D gene: TRBD2
clone size: once
V gene: TRBV11-2
J gene: TRBJ2-1
CDR3 protein: CARILDRGGRFYNEQFF
CDR3 DNA: TGTGCCAGGATCTTAGATAGGGGCGGGAGATTCTACAATGAGCAGTTCTTC

D gene: NA
clone size: NA
V gene: TRBV29-1
J gene: TRBJ1-1
CDR3 protein: CSVDRMKTKAFF
CDR3 DNA: TGCAGCGTTGACAGGATGAAAACTAAAGCTTTCTTT

D gene: TRBD2
clone size: NA
V gene: TRBV15
J gene: TRBJ2-7
CDR3 protein: CATSSGGTSGYLGEQYF
CDR3 DNA: TGTGCCACCAGCAGCGGTGGGACTAGCGGTTATCTCGGCGAGCAGTACTTC

D gene: NA
clone size: NA
V gene: TRBV5-5
J gene: TRBJ2-7
CDR3 protein: CASSLGGTTRYEHYF
CDR3 DNA: TGTGCCAGCAGCTTAGGCGGGACCACTCGATACGAGCACTACTTC

D gene: NA
clone size: NA
V gene: TRBV4-3
J gene: TRBJ2-6
CDR3 protein: CASSQDGSGPGANVLTF
CDR3 DNA: TGCGCCAGCAGCCAGGATGGGTCAGGGCCCGGGGCCAACGTCCTGACTTTC

D gene: NA
clone size: many
V gene: TRBV10-3
J gene: TRBJ1-2
CDR3 protein: CAISEAVYGYTF
CDR3 DNA: TGTGCCATCAGTGAGGCAGTCTATGGCTACACCTTC

D gene: NA
clone size: NA
V gene: TRBV5-4
J gene: TRBJ2-3
CDR3 protein: CASNLGGSTDTLYF
CDR3 DNA: TGTGCCAGCAACTTGGGGGGATCCACAGATACGCTGTATTTT

D gene: NA
clone size: NA
V gene: TRBV29-1
J gene: TRBJ1-1
CDR3 protein: CSVGGGWGMDTEAYF
CDR3 DNA: TGCAGCGTTGGTGGAGGATGGGGTATGGATACTGAAGCCTACTTT

D gene: TRBD1
clone size: NA
V gene: TRBV6-2/TRBV6-3
J gene: TRBJ1-5
CDR3 protein: CASSPHRGLWDQSQHF
CDR3 DNA: TGTGCCAGTAGTCCCCACAGGGGTCTGTGGGATCAGTCCCAGCATTTT

D gene: NA
clone size: NA
V gene: TRBV6-1
J gene: TRBJ1-5
CDR3 protein: CSSSPQGLTLNQPQHF
CDR3 DNA: TGCTCCAGCAGTCCGCAGGGGCTGACCCTAAATCAGCCCCAGCATTTT

D gene: NA
clone size: NA
V gene: TRBV11-2
J gene: TRBJ2-6
CDR3 protein: CASSLDKAGANAVTF
CDR3 DNA: TGTGCCAGCAGCTTGGACAAGGCTGGGGCCAACGCCGTGACTTTC

D gene: TRBD1
clone size: once
V gene: TRBV29-1
J gene: TRBJ1-5
CDR3 protein: CIVVTGSKSQPQHF
CDR3 DNA: TGCATCGTAGTGACAGGGAGTAAAAGTCAGCCCCAGCATTTT

D gene: NA
clone size: NA
V gene: TRBV11-2
J gene: TRBJ2-5
CDR3 protein: CASSPWSAPGVTQNF
CDR3 DNA: TGTGCCAGCAGCCCCTGGTCAGCCCCAGGTGTGACCCAGAACTTC

D gene: NA
clone size: once
V gene: TRBV29-1
J gene: TRBJ1-5
CDR3 protein: CSDGGGNQPQHF
CDR3 DNA: TGCAGCGATGGGGGAGGCAATCAGCCCCAGCACTTT

D gene: NA
clone size: NA
V gene: TRBV29-1
J gene: TRBJ2-3
CDR3 protein: CSVAGVGGRSTDTQFF
CDR3 DNA: TGCAGCGTCGCTGGAGTGGGCGGACGTAGCACAGACACGCAGTTTTTT

D gene: NA
clone size: NA
V gene: TRBV29-1
J gene: TRBJ2-3
CDR3 protein: CNVALGPRTNTQYF
CDR3 DNA: TGCAACGTGGCCCTCGGACCGCGCACAAATACGCAGTATTTT

D gene: NA
clone size: NA
V gene: TRBV12-3/TRBV12-4
J gene: TRBJ2-3
CDR3 protein: CASSSPTSRRSTDRQYF
CDR3 DNA: TGTGCCAGCAGTTCCCCAACTAGCAGGAGAAGTACAGATAGGCAGTATTTT

D gene: TRBD2
clone size: NA
V gene: TRBV6-5
J gene: TRBJ2-3
CDR3 protein: CAIKPGLAGTDMQYF
CDR3 DNA: TGTGCCATCAAACCAGGACTAGCGGGAACAGATATGCAGTATTTT

D gene: NA
clone size: NA
V gene: TRBV6-5
J gene: TRBJ2-6
CDR3 protein: CASRYFTGSVANVLSF
CDR3 DNA: TGTGCCAGCAGATACTTCACGGGCTCTGTGGCCAACGTCCTGAGTTTC

D gene: NA
clone size: NA
V gene: TRBV5-4
J gene: TRBJ1-2
CDR3 protein: CASSYPSGLGKGYTF
CDR3 DNA: TGTGCCAGCAGCTACCCTTCGGGACTGGGAAAGGGCTACACCTTC

D gene: NA
clone size: NA
V gene: TRBV6-6
J gene: TRBJ1-6
CDR3 protein: CTNSNTGISSLHF
CDR3 DNA: TGTACCAACAGTAATACAGGAATTTCATCCCTCCACTTT

D gene: NA
clone size: NA
V gene: TRBV11-1
J gene: TRBJ2-2
CDR3 protein: CASNWGLEDTGELFF
CDR3 DNA: TGTGCCAGCAACTGGGGACTGGAGGACACCGGGGAGCTGTTTTTC

D gene: NA
clone size: NA
V gene: TRBV4-2
J gene: TRBJ1-1
CDR3 protein: CASSPVIEAFF
CDR3 DNA: TGTGCCAGCAGCCCTGTAATTGAAGCTTTCTTT

D gene: TRBD2
clone size: NA
V gene: TRBV14
J gene: TRBJ2-1
CDR3 protein: CTNSDVAGWVNNEQFF
CDR3 DNA: TGTACCAACAGTGACGTAGCGGGATGGGTAAACAATGAGCAGTTCTTC

D gene: NA
clone size: NA
V gene: TRBV29-1
J gene: TRBJ2-3
CDR3 protein: CRTETGTNTQYF
CDR3 DNA: TGCAGGACCGAAACAGGGACAAATACGCAGTATTTT

D gene: NA
clone size: NA
V gene: TRBV29-1
J gene: TRBJ2-5
CDR3 protein: CSALTSGETQYF
CDR3 DNA: TGTAGCGCTCTGACAAGCGGAGAGACCCAGTACTTC

D gene: TRBD2
clone size: once
V gene: TRBV7-8
J gene: TRBJ2-1
CDR3 protein: CASNLFVTSGYNEQFF
CDR3 DNA: TGTGCCAGCAACTTATTTGTAACTAGCGGGTACAATGAGCAGTTCTTC

D gene: NA
clone size: NA
V gene: TRBV11-1
J gene: TRBJ2-7
CDR3 protein: CASSLTVGGEQYF
CDR3 DNA: TGTGCCAGTAGCTTAACGGTTGGGGGCGAGCAGTACTTC

D gene: NA
clone size: NA
V gene: TRBV11-2
J gene: TRBJ2-3
CDR3 protein: CTSIRRNTGNTDTQYF
CDR3 DNA: TGTACCAGCATCAGAAGAAATACAGGGAACACAGATACGCAGTATTTT

D gene: NA
clone size: NA
V gene: TRBV6-5
J gene: TRBJ2-1
CDR3 protein: CASTYSKAAEPSYNEQFF
CDR3 DNA: TGTGCCAGCACTTACTCCAAGGCGGCGGAGCCCTCCTACAATGAGCAGTTCTTC

D gene: NA
clone size: NA
V gene: TRBV29-1
J gene: TRBJ2-7
CDR3 protein: CRAMTSGIDTPYEQYF
CDR3 DNA: TGTAGGGCCATGACATCTGGGATCGACACTCCCTACGAGCAGTACTTC

D gene: TRBD1
clone size: many
V gene: TRBV5-1
J gene: TRBJ2-1
CDR3 protein: CASSSQGAAYNEQFF
CDR3 DNA: TGCGCCAGCAGCTCTCAGGGGGCAGCCTACAATGAGCAGTTCTTC

D gene: NA
clone size: NA
V gene: TRBV11-3
J gene: TRBJ1-2
CDR3 protein: CASSQSPGGSNGYTF
CDR3 DNA: TGTGCCAGCAGCCAAAGTCCCGGGGGATCCAATGGCTACACCTTC

D gene: NA
clone size: NA
V gene: TRBV12-3/TRBV12-4
J gene: TRBJ2-2
CDR3 protein: CTSRAGTSQVGELFF
CDR3 DNA: TGTACCAGCAGAGCCGGTACTAGTCAAGTCGGGGAGCTGTTTTTT

D gene: NA
clone size: NA
V gene: TRBV11-3
J gene: TRBJ2-1
CDR3 protein: CASSLGVSNNVQLF
CDR3 DNA: TGTGCCAGCAGTTTAGGCGTCTCAAACAATGTGCAGCTCTTC

D gene: NA
clone size: NA
V gene: TRBV4-3
J gene: TRBJ1-6
CDR3 protein: CASSQDLQGQELSYNSPLHF
CDR3 DNA: TGCGCCAGCAGCCAAGATCTCCAAGGGCAGGAGTTGTCCTATAATTCACCGCTCCACTTT